The rows below give T cell receptor beta chains drawn from one sample of a study of blood T cells in healthy people across ages. MiXCR was run by TCRdb on the 5' RACE reads, yielding one entry per CDR3 protein. This table holds roughly 1,300,000 distinct CDR3 sequences, approximately 59% found once. Sequencing used blood. The receptors stem from a young man in good health. CDR3s include the opening cysteine and the closing phenylalanine or tryptophan. The D gene is left open where the match is weak. The size field is filled for only some rows; it gives once, few, many or a size class.

DNA	CDR3	V	J	size	D
TGCAGCGTCCTACGTTGGGCTAGCGGGATGGCGGAGCAGTACTTC	CSVLRWASGMAEQYF	TRBV29-1	TRBJ2-7	-	TRBD2
TGTGCCAGCAGCGTAGAAGGGGTAACTAATGAAAAACTGTTTTTT	CASSVEGVTNEKLFF	TRBV9	TRBJ1-4	-	-
TGCAGTGCTAGAGATCTCGGTCCAGATACGCAGTATTTT	CSARDLGPDTQYF	TRBV20-1	TRBJ2-3	few	-
TGCAGTGCTAGAGATCAGATTACGCGGGACCACTATGGCTACACCTTC	CSARDQITRDHYGYTF	TRBV20-1	TRBJ1-2	once	-
TGTGCCAGCTCACCACCGGCCAACGGACTAGCGGGCCCTACGCAGTATTTT	CASSPPANGLAGPTQYF	TRBV18	TRBJ2-3	-	TRBD2
TGTGCTAGCAGCTTAGCTTACGGGGATGAGCAGTTCTTC	CASSLAYGDEQFF	TRBV7-7	TRBJ2-1	-	-
TGCAGTGGGTCGAAGGCGGGGGGTGGGAACATTCAGTACTTC	CSGSKAGGGNIQYF	TRBV20-1	TRBJ2-4	-	TRBD2
TGTGCTAGTGGTTTGTCTAGCACAGATACGCAGTATTTT	CASGLSSTDTQYF	TRBV12-5	TRBJ2-3	-	-
TGTGCCAGCAGCTCAGGGGAAGCCAAAAACATTCAGTACTTC	CASSSGEAKNIQYF	TRBV5-6	TRBJ2-4	-	-
TGTGCCAGTAGCAAGAGACAGGGGATGAACACCGGGGAGCTGTTTTTT	CASSKRQGMNTGELFF	TRBV21-1	TRBJ2-2	-	-
TGCAGTGCTTCCGGGCGGGGGCCCCAAGAGACCCAGTACTTC	CSASGRGPQETQYF	TRBV20-1	TRBJ2-5	few	-
TGTGCCAGCAACCCGGACAGTGGGGCCAATGAGCAGTTCTTC	CASNPDSGANEQFF	TRBV12-3/TRBV12-4	TRBJ2-1	-	-
TGTGCCAGCAGGCTCAGGGGAGGCTATGGCTACACCTTC	CASRLRGGYGYTF	TRBV28	TRBJ1-2	few	-
TGTGTCATCCGAACTCGACAGGGGGCCTACGAGCAGTACTTC	CVIRTRQGAYEQYF	TRBV28	TRBJ2-7	-	TRBD1
TGCAGTGCTAGAGATACCGGCGGGGGCTATTTGGAGCAGTACTTC	CSARDTGGGYLEQYF	TRBV20-1	TRBJ2-5	-	-
TGCAGTGCTCCCCTAAGCGGTACAGATACGCAGTATTTT	CSAPLSGTDTQYF	TRBV20-1	TRBJ2-3	-	-